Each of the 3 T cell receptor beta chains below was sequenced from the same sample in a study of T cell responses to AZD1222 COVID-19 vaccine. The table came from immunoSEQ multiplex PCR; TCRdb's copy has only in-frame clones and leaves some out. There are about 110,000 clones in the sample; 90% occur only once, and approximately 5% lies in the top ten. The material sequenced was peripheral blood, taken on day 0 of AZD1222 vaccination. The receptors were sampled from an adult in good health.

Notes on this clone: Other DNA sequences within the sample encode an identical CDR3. CDR3 nucleotides: TGTGCCAGCAGTTTTGGCGGGGAGCAGCCCCAGCATTTT. It codes for CASSFGGEQPQHF. The chain links TRBV27 to TRBJ1-5; D is unclear. The germline V and J ends were trimmed by 3 bases and 7 bases, with 10 bases remaining between them. From germline, CDR1 is MNHEY and CDR2 SMNVEV (reference sequence). The CDR3 is 13 amino acids.

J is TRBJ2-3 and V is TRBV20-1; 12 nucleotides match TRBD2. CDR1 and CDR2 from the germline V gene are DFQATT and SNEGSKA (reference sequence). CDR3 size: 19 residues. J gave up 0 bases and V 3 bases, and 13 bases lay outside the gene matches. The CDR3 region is CSASRTSGMRSRSTDTQYF. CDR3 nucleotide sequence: TGCAGTGCTAGTAGGACTAGCGGGATGAGAAGTCGGAGCACAGATACGCAGTATTTT.

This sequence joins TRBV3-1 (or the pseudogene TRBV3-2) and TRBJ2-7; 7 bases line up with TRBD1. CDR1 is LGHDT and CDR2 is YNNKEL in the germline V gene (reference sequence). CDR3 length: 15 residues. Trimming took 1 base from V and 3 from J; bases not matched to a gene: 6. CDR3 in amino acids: CASSQGKNRGYEQYF. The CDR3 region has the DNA TGTGCCAGCAGCCAAGGGAAAAACAGGGGCTACGAGCAGTACTTC.